A selection of T cell receptor beta chains follows, all from one sample in a study of blood T cell repertoires in COVID-19. This table comes from immunoSEQ multiplex PCR, and its TCRdb copy is limited to in-frame clones, with some not included. Of roughly 500,000 clones detected, roughly 89% appear once; the ten largest clones hold roughly 0.84%. Sequencing was done on a sample of peripheral blood. These receptors were obtained from a man between 18 and 29 years old with COVID-19, enrolled during active disease. The CDR3 runs from the conserved cysteine through the conserved F or W. A D gene is named only where the DNA matches it firmly. The size entry is marked missing in some rows and otherwise reads once, few, many or a size class.

d_call	clone_size	v_call	j_call	cdr3_aa	cdr3_nt
TRBD1	once	TRBV27	TRBJ1-4	CASSRQGRGTNEKLFF	TGTGCCAGCAGTCGACAGGGGAGAGGAACTAATGAAAAACTGTTTTTT
TRBD1	.	TRBV2	TRBJ1-3	CAGSDRRSGNTIYF	TGTGCCGGATCGGACAGGCGCTCTGGAAACACCATATATTTT
TRBD1	.	TRBV7-2	TRBJ2-7	CASSFPGTGYKEQYF	TGTGCCAGCAGCTTCCCCGGGACAGGGTATAAGGAGCAGTACTTC
.	.	TRBV20-1	TRBJ1-1	CIPEGAEAFF	TGCATTCCTGAGGGAGCTGAAGCTTTCTTT
TRBD1	.	TRBV29-1	TRBJ2-2	CSVGTGSTGELFF	TGCAGCGTCGGGACAGGCAGCACCGGGGAGCTGTTTTTT
TRBD2	.	TRBV9	TRBJ2-1	CASSVELAGESNEQFF	TGTGCCAGCAGCGTAGAACTAGCGGGAGAAAGCAATGAGCAGTTCTTC
TRBD1	.	TRBV11-2	TRBJ2-7	CASSSTDRGVYEQYF	TGTGCCAGCAGCTCCACCGACAGGGGAGTCTACGAGCAGTACTTC
.	.	TRBV11-2	TRBJ2-5	CASSLSPRLQETQYF	TGTGCCAGCAGCTTATCTCCCAGGTTACAAGAGACCCAGTACTTC
TRBD1	.	TRBV18	TRBJ1-5	CASSPGRGDRNQPQHF	TGTGCCAGCTCACCAGGGCGCGGGGACAGAAATCAGCCCCAGCATTTT
TRBD2	.	TRBV19	TRBJ2-3	CASSIVQLAGETQYF	TGTGCCAGTAGTATAGTTCAGCTAGCGGGGGAGACGCAGTATTTT
.	once	TRBV5-1	TRBJ1-5	CASSPLGDNSNQPQHF	TGCGCCAGCAGCCCGCTGGGGGACAATAGCAATCAGCCCCAGCATTTT
TRBD1	.	TRBV28	TRBJ1-6	CASSLPPQGARPLHF	TGTGCCAGCAGTCTTCCCCCACAGGGGGCCCGACCCCTCCACTTT
TRBD1	.	TRBV6-5	TRBJ1-3	CASSYGRGRNTIYF	TGTGCCAGCAGTTACGGCAGGGGGAGAAACACCATATATTTT
TRBD2	.	TRBV28	TRBJ2-1	CASSPLAGSYNEQFF	TGTGCCAGCAGCCCTCTAGCGGGGTCCTACAATGAGCAGTTCTTC
.	.	TRBV24-1	TRBJ2-3	CATSERSDTQYF	TGTGCCACCAGTGAGCGATCAGATACGCAGTATTTT
.	.	TRBV15	TRBJ2-7	CATSRDLGGARHEQYF	TGTGCCACCAGCAGAGATTTAGGGGGGGCGCGGCACGAGCAGTACTTC
.	.	TRBV7-8	TRBJ1-4	CASSLESGDEKLFF	TGTGCCAGCAGCTTAGAAAGCGGGGATGAAAAACTGTTTTTT
.	.	TRBV28	TRBJ1-2	CASSSLEGNYGYTF	TGTGCCAGCAGTTCCCTTGAGGGTAACTATGGCTACACCTTC
.	.	TRBV7-9	TRBJ2-1	CASSIFSGVYNEQFF	TGTGCCAGCAGCATATTTTCCGGGGTTTACAATGAGCAGTTCTTC
.	.	TRBV20-1	TRBJ2-5	CSASDLTRTQYF	TGCAGTGCTAGTGACTTAACTAGGACCCAGTACTTC
TRBD1	.	TRBV4-1	TRBJ2-5	CASSQDWTGFQETQYF	TGCGCCAGCAGCCAAGATTGGACAGGCTTCCAAGAGACCCAGTACTTC